The 25 T cell receptor beta chains below come from one sample, sequenced in a study of identical twins. One entry per CDR3 protein, called by TCRdb with MiXCR from the 5' RACE reads. Of some 660,000 distinct CDR3 sequences in the sample, 8% to 9% were seen once. The same data also contributed to another study, on yellow fever vaccine responses in identical twins.

The sample comprised PBMCs. These receptors were taken from a woman between 18 and 29 years old in good health.

V is TRBV27 and J is TRBJ2-7; D assignment may be TRBD1 or TRBD2 (5 bases each). The germline V and J ends were trimmed by 4 bases and 6 bases, with 22 bases remaining between them. Germline loops: CDR1 MNHEY, CDR2 SMNVEV (reference sequence). CDR3 size: 16 residues. The CDR3 bases are TGTGCCAGCAGTTCACCCCTACGGTCCGGGACCTTCGAGCAGTACTTC. Protein: CASSSPLRSGTFEQYF.

This clonotype showed up many times. The rearrangement links TRBV20-1 to TRBJ2-1; D is unresolved. Germline assignment: CDR1 DFQATT and CDR2 SNEGSKA (reference sequence). This CDR3 has 12 amino acids. V lost 3 bases and J 8 bases, leaving 11 bases between the germline ends. The CDR3 DNA sequence: TGCAGTGCTAGGCCCTTGAGGCATGAGCAGTTCTTC. Amino acids: CSARPLRHEQFF.

This clonotype appeared a few times. J is TRBJ2-4 and V is TRBV24-1; D perhaps matches TRBD2 (6 bases). The germline CDR1 and CDR2 sequences are KGHDR and SFDVKD. V was cut by 9 bases and J by 0 bases, with 17 bases left in between. CDR3 length equals 16 residues. The DNA of the CDR3 is TGTGCCACCGGTTGGGGGGAGGCACTAGCCAAAAACATTCAGTACTTC. This sequence encodes CATGWGEALAKNIQYF.

The V and J genes are TRBV5-1 and TRBJ1-1; D call uncertain. Trimming pared 6 bases from V and 0 bases from J, leaving 3 bases between. Germline assignment: CDR1 SGHRS and CDR2 YFSETQ. The CDR3 consists of 11 residues. CDR3 residues: CASNMNTEAFF. The CDR3 nucleotides are TGCGCCAGCAACATGAACACTGAAGCTTTCTTT.

V gene TRBV7-2 combines with J gene TRBJ1-1, with D possibly TRBD1 on 6 matching bases. Germline CDR1 SGHTA, CDR2 FQGNSA. V lost 2 bases, J lost 0 bases, and 10 bases lay in between. CDR3 length: 15 residues. The CDR3 is CASSLRGGLNTEAFF. CDR3 bases: TGTGCCAGCAGCTTAAGGGGGGGGTTGAACACTGAAGCTTTCTTT.

This clonotype showed up just a few times. This chain uses TRBV7-2 with TRBJ2-1; TRBD2 is a possible D gene (6 bases). The CDR3 runs to 13 residues. The germline V gene has CDR1 SGHTA and CDR2 FQGNSA. V lost 2 bases to trimming and J lost 12 bases, with 14 bases between them. CDR3 DNA: TGTGCCAGCAGCTTAAGAGGGGAGGAAGGGCAGTTCTTC. Translation: CASSLRGEEGQFF.

This clonotype was recorded a few times. This chain joins TRBV6-2 or TRBV6-3 and TRBJ2-7; D perhaps matches TRBD1 (5 bases). V was cut by 5 bases and J by 2 bases, with 7 bases left in between. The germline gives CDR1 MNHEY, CDR2 SVGEGT. There are 12 residues in the CDR3. CDR3 nucleotides: TGTGCCAGCAGTGTACAGGCCTACGAGCAGTACTTC. Its protein is CASSVQAYEQYF.

This chain uses TRBV7-3 with TRBJ2-3, with TRBD1 matching 9 bases. This CDR3 is built from 14 residues. Germline CDR1 SGHTA, CDR2 FQGTGA. Trimming removed 8 bases from V and 4 bases from J; junction bases left unmatched: 7. CDR3 amino acids: CASGPTGGADTQYF. For the CDR3, the DNA is TGTGCCAGCGGACCCACAGGGGGCGCAGATACGCAGTATTTT.

This clonotype was seen only a few times. The chain carries TRBV4-1 and TRBJ1-1; D might be TRBD1 (5 bases). This CDR3 is 16 amino acids long. V lost 0 bases and J 4 bases, leaving 15 bases between the germline ends. The germline CDR1 and CDR2 sequences are MGHRA and YSYEKL. This chain's CDR3 is CASSQDQLGGGTEAFF. CDR3 coding DNA: TGCGCCAGCAGCCAAGACCAATTGGGTGGGGGCACTGAAGCTTTCTTT.

This clonotype has more than one count but fewer than ten. This chain joins TRBV6-2 or TRBV6-3 and TRBJ2-3; D could derive from TRBD1 or TRBD2 (6 bases each). Per germline, CDR1 MNHEY and CDR2 SVGEGT. The CDR3 contains 13 residues. Trimming shortened V by 8 bases and J by 7 bases, and 16 bases separated the two germline ends. CDR3: CASSDPGGHTQYF. CDR3 nucleotide sequence: TGTGCCAGCTCAGACCCCGGGGGCCATACGCAGTATTTT.

This clonotype was counted a few times. J is TRBJ1-6 and V is TRBV2; the D gene is possibly TRBD1 (5 bases). Germline CDR1 and CDR2: SNHLY and FYNNEI. Trimming pared 6 bases from V and 7 bases from J, leaving 10 bases between. The CDR3 loop spans 13 amino acids. The CDR3 DNA sequence: TGTGCCAGCAGCGGCAGGGTGAATTCACCCCTCCACTTT. Encoded protein: CASSGRVNSPLHF.

In this sample, this clonotype turned up many times. A read error may account for a junction end that differs from germline. J is TRBJ2-1 and V is TRBV5-1; 8 bases agree with TRBD1. Germline-derived CDR1 and CDR2 are SGHRS and YFSETQ. The CDR3 has 15 residues. The CDR3 reads CASSLGTGSYNEQFF. In nucleotides, the CDR3 is TGTGCCAGCAGTTTAGGGACAGGCTCCTACAATGAGCAGTTCTTC. The full variable domain, with the rest looked up from reference TRBV5-1 and TRBJ2-1, is KAGVTQTPRYLIKTRGQQVTLSCSPISGHRSVSWYQQTPGQGLQFLFEYFSETQRNKGNFPGRFSGRQFSNSRSEMNVSTLELGDSALYLCASSLGTGSYNEQFFGPGTRLTVL.

The table lists this clonotype with many counts. This chain uses TRBV12-3 or TRBV12-4 with TRBJ2-5; weak D call: TRBD2 (6 bases). The CDR3 is 14 amino acids. V was cut by 3 bases and J by 2 bases, with 10 bases left in between. The CDR3 region is CASSLISGQETQYF. CDR3 coding DNA: TGTGCCAGCAGTTTGATTAGCGGACAAGAGACCCAGTACTTC.

This clonotype was picked up one time. This chain joins TRBV14 and TRBJ2-7; no definite D call. V was trimmed by 4 bases and J by 2 bases, leaving 18 bases between them. The CDR3 totals 16 residues. From germline, CDR1 is SGHDN and CDR2 FVKESK. The CDR3 nucleotides are TGTGCCAGCAGCCTCTTGGGCACGGCAAGCCCCTACGAGCAGTACTTC. The encoded protein is CASSLLGTASPYEQYF.

This clonotype was seen a handful of times. This chain links TRBV28 with TRBJ1-6; perhaps TRBD1 as D (5 bases). Trimming left V 8 bases short and J 4 bases short, with 12 bases between. In germline, CDR1 is MDHEN, CDR2 SYDVKM. The CDR3 has 14 residues. CDR3 bases: TGTGCCAGCTGTCAGGGCGTTTATAATTCACCCCTCCACTTT. It yields the protein CASCQGVYNSPLHF.

V usage is TRBV6-4 and J usage is TRBJ1-1; D gene ambiguous. The CDR3 sequence is 13 residues long. Germline V gene lookup returns CDR1 MRHNA and CDR2 SNTAGT. V lost 6 bases and J lost 3, with 11 bases in between. The CDR3 DNA is TGTGCCAGCAGACTCCGACCTGACACTGAAGCTTTCTTT. Residues: CASRLRPDTEAFF.

The sample holds many counts of this clonotype. The chain links TRBV27 to TRBJ1-1; D is possibly TRBD1 (5 bases). This CDR3 is built from 15 residues. Germline V gene lookup returns CDR1 MNHEY and CDR2 SMNVEV (reference sequence). V lost 0 bases and J lost 4, with 12 bases in between. CDR3: CASSLSLTVPTEAFF. In DNA, the CDR3 is TGTGCCAGCAGTTTATCCTTGACAGTTCCCACTGAAGCTTTCTTT.

In DNA, the CDR3 is TGTGCCATCCATCTACTTGACGGACCCACAGATACGCAGTATTTT. Its protein product is CAIHLLDGPTDTQYF. The V call is TRBV6-1, the J call TRBJ2-3, with D uncertain. Germline V gene data show CDR1 as MNHNS and CDR2 as SASEGT. Between the trimmed V and J ends, which lost 10 bases and 2 bases, there was a span of 19 bases. The CDR3 spans 15 residues.

This clonotype has more than one count but fewer than ten. Here the CDR3 DNA reads TGCAGCGTTGGACTAGCGGTACACGAGCAGTACTTC. Protein sequence: CSVGLAVHEQYF. This chain links TRBV29-1 with TRBJ2-7; 9 positions agree with TRBD2. This CDR3 comprises 12 residues. The germline CDR1 and CDR2 sequences are SQVTM and ANQGSEA. The V and J ends lost 4 bases and 5 bases, in that order; junction bases with no gene match: 3.

This clonotype has at least ten counts. The J gene is TRBJ2-5, the V gene TRBV4-1; tentative D call: TRBD2 (6 bases). Trimming shortened V by 1 base and J by 0 bases, and 12 bases separated the two germline ends. Per germline, CDR1 MGHRA and CDR2 YSYEKL. The CDR3 consists of 16 residues. Here the CDR3 reads CASSQGWGGNQETQYF. CDR3 coding DNA: TGCGCCAGCAGCCAAGGTTGGGGCGGGAACCAAGAGACCCAGTACTTC.

This clonotype has just a few counts. V is TRBV7-8 and J is TRBJ2-2, with D perhaps TRBD2 (6 bases). Per germline, CDR1 SGHVS and CDR2 FQNEAQ. Between the trimmed V and J ends, which lost 2 bases and 3 bases, there was a span of 13 bases. The length of the CDR3 is 16 residues. The CDR3 protein is CASSLLSPGDTGELFF. CDR3 bases: TGTGCCAGCAGCTTACTTTCTCCGGGGGACACCGGGGAGCTGTTTTTT. The full variable domain, its missing parts supplied by reference TRBV7-8 and TRBJ2-2, is GAGVSQSPRYKVAKRGQDVALRCDPISGHVSLFWYQQALGQGPEFLTYFQNEAQLDKSGLPSDRFFAERPEGSVSTLKIQRTQQEDSAVYLCASSLLSPGDTGELFFGEGSRLTVL.

The genes are TRBV7-9 and TRBJ2-4; possibly TRBD2 for D (7 bases). This CDR3 has 14 amino acids. Trimming shortened V by 5 bases and J by 6 bases, and 14 bases separated the two germline ends. Germline V CDR1 and CDR2: SEHNR, FQNEAQ (reference sequence). The CDR3: CASSAAGAGNIQYF. As DNA, the CDR3 is TGTGCCAGCAGCGCGGCGGGGGCTGGAAACATTCAGTACTTC.

Only a few counts were recorded for this clonotype. The J gene is TRBJ2-2, the V gene TRBV20-1, with D unclear. The CDR3 has 15 residues. V was trimmed by 5 bases and J by 1 base, leaving 14 bases between them. The germline V gene encodes CDR1 DFQATT and CDR2 SNEGSKA (reference sequence). CDR3 nucleotide sequence: TGCAGTGCTCAAACGTCCCTCGGGAACACCGGGGAGCTGTTTTTT. This encodes CSAQTSLGNTGELFF.

The chain is built from TRBV2 and TRBJ1-1, with TRBD1 as a possible D gene (5 bases). Germline lookup yields CDR1 SNHLY and CDR2 FYNNEI. Trimming shortened V by 8 bases and J by 1 base, and 14 bases separated the two germline ends. The CDR3 runs 14 residues. The CDR3 loop reads CASGWGNWNTEAFF. The CDR3 DNA reads as TGTGCCAGCGGGTGGGGGAACTGGAACACTGAAGCTTTCTTT.

This clonotype has a handful of counts. The chain has TRBV5-1 and TRBJ2-7; 10 nucleotides align to TRBD1. Germline trimming cut 4 bases from V and 3 bases from J; bases unmatched to any gene: 13. The CDR3 extends over 17 amino acids. Per the germline V gene, CDR1 is SGHRS and CDR2 is YFSETQ. This CDR3 reads CASSRQGAGTNFYEQYF. The CDR3 DNA follows: TGCGCCAGCAGCCGACAGGGGGCCGGGACTAACTTCTACGAGCAGTACTTC.